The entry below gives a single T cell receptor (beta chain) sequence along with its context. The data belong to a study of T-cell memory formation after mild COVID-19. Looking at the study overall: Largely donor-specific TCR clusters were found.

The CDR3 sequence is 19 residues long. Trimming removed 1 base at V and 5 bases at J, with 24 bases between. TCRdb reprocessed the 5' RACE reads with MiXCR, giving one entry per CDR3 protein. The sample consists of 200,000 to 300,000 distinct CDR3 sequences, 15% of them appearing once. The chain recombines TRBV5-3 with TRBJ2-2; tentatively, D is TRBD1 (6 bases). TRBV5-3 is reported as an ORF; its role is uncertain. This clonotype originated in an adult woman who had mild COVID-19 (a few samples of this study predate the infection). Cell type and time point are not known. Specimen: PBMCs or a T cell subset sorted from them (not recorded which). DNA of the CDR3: TGTGCCAGAAGCTTGCTACAGGTTTCGGACAGCTCGGGGACCGGGGAGCTGTTTTTT. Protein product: CARSLLQVSDSSGTGELFF.